This T cell receptor (beta chain) was profiled in a study of early T cells in non-severe SARS-CoV-2 infection. Turning to the study itself: Sequenced material consisted of bulk RNA (from unsorted whole blood), and chains were unpaired.

About this clonotype: Its antigen is undetermined.

Unique molecular identifiers were attached to individual cDNA molecules. TCRdb fed the 5' RACE reads into MiXCR, producing one record per CDR3 protein. The profile shows around 110,000 distinct CDR3 sequences, 11% of them singletons. The V and J ends lost 5 bases and 2 bases respectively, with 6 bases between them. The CDR3 contains 12 residues. Study-level results: Matching against VDJdb likely underestimated virus-specific expansions, favoring anti-spike CD8.

Sequencing was carried out using whole blood. V usage is TRBV12-3 or TRBV12-4 and J usage is TRBJ1-2; unclear D gene. This TCR was sampled from an adult who was a healthcare worker with PCR-confirmed SARS-CoV-2 infection or an uninfected control (not recorded which). CDR3 coding DNA: TGTGCCAGCAGTGACCGGAACTATGGCTACACCTTC. Translating it yields CASSDRNYGYTF.